Listed below are T cell receptor beta chains from one sample, sequenced in a study of preoperative IRX-2 immunotherapy in early breast cancer. Here immunoSEQ multiplex PCR was the method, and the copy in TCRdb shows in-frame clones only, minus some. The sample lists around 38,000 clones, roughly 80% occurring once. The starting material was tumor tissue, obtained after IRX-2 immunotherapy. These TCRs come from a human donor with breast cancer. Each CDR3 is given without its conserved first and last residue. Size is omitted from some rows. Given values are once, few, many or a class for expanded clones.

>TRBJ1-2|TRBV14|.
ASSQEGTDSPNGYT
>TRBJ1-4|TRBV7-8|.
ASSREGAWEKLF
>TRBJ2-7|TRBV19|.
ASSIYPGPSSYEQY
>TRBJ2-5|TRBV5-1|.
ASSLGTAKETQY
>TRBJ2-2|TRBV18|.
ASSPKSRGPGELF
>TRBJ2-3|TRBV19|.
ASSRASGTSTDTQY
>TRBJ2-2|TRBV6-7|.
ASSHGTGRSGELF
>TRBJ1-1|TRBV19|.
ASSDPGLLNTEAF
>TRBJ1-1|TRBV6-8|.
ASSGGQGGTEAF
>TRBJ2-7|TRBV4-1|.
ASSPRDREDRYEQY
>TRBJ2-7|TRBV10-3|.
AISEGDTEQY
>TRBJ2-7|TRBV10-2|once
ATGTGRSYEQY
>TRBJ2-7|TRBV19|medium-sized
ASSDRTAPYEQY
>TRBJ2-2|TRBV6-8|.
ATSAWTGGGTGELF
>TRBJ2-6|TRBV30|.
AWRSGNGANVLT
>TRBJ1-5|TRBV9|.
ASSVGRAGNQPQH
>TRBJ1-1|TRBV5-1|.
ASSGDNRNTEAF
>TRBJ2-7|TRBV6-4|.
AIQRGEGEEQY
>TRBJ1-1|TRBV11-3|.
ASSLRTGSTEAF
>TRBJ1-2|TRBV6-8|.
ASTTGDRGPYGYT
>TRBJ1-1|TRBV14|.
ASSQGQGISTEAF
>TRBJ1-1|TRBV19|.
ASSITEGGAEAF
>TRBJ2-1|TRBV7-6|few
ASSPGLLGNNEQF
>TRBJ1-3|TRBV18|.
ASSPPVTYGNTIY
>TRBJ2-7|TRBV6-8|.
ASSERLTSGLRVYEQY
>TRBJ2-7|TRBV6-8|.
ASSRSPGQGTEQY
>TRBJ2-3|TRBV12-5|.
ASTRRGQDTQY
>TRBJ2-3|TRBV23-1|.
ASSFGGSTNTQY
>TRBJ1-5|TRBV6-8|.
ASTGLHQPQH
>TRBJ2-7|TRBV6-7|.
ASSYAGLSYEQY
>TRBJ1-1|TRBV5-1|.
ASSSLAVSGTEAF
>TRBJ1-4|TRBV18|.
ASSPGTGRNEKLF
>TRBJ2-3|TRBV5-1|.
ASSLDSGISTDTQY
>TRBJ1-1|TRBV29-1|.
SARNRQGSNTEAF
>TRBJ2-3|TRBV19|.
ASSIPSVGTDTQY
>TRBJ2-2|TRBV18|.
ASSPPAGGPTGELF
>TRBJ2-1|TRBV6-8|few
ASSDYGGLAGGRGYNEQF
>TRBJ2-1|TRBV19|once
ATYGGYNSYNEQF
>TRBJ2-3|TRBV11-3|.
ASSYGTSPTDTQY
>TRBJ1-2|TRBV28|.
ASSPDLAYGYT
>TRBJ1-5|TRBV6-8|.
ASSRQGIANQPQH
>TRBJ1-1|TRBV10-2|.
ASSGTANTEAF